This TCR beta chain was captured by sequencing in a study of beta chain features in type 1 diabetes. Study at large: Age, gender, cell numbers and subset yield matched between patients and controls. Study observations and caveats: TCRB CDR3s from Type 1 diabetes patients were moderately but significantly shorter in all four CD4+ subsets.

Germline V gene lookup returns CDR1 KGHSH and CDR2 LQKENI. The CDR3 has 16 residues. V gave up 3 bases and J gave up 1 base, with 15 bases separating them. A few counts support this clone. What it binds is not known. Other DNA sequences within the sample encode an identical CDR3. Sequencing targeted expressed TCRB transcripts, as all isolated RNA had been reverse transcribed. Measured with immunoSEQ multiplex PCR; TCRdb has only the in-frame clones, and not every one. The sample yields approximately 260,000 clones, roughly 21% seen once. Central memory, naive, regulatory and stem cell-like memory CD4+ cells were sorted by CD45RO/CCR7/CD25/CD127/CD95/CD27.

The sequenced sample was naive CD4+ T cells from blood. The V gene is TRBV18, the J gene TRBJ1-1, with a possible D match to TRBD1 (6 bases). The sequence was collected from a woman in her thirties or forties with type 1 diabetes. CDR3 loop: CASSPLQGPGNTEAFF. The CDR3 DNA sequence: TGTGCCAGCTCACCTCTACAGGGCCCAGGGAACACTGAAGCTTTCTTT.